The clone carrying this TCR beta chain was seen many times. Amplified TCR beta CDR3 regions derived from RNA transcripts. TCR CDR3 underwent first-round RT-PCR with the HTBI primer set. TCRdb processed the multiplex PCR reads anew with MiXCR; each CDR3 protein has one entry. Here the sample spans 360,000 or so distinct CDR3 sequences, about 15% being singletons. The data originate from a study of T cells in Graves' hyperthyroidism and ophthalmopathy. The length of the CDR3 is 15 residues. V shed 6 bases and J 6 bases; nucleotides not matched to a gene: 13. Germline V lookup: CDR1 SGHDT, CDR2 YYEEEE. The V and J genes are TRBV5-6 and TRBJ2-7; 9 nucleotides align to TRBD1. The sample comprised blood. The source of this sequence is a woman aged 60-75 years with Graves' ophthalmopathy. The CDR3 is CASNHLSRDRVEQYF. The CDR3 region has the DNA TGTGCCAGCAACCACTTGTCCCGGGACAGGGTCGAGCAGTACTTC.